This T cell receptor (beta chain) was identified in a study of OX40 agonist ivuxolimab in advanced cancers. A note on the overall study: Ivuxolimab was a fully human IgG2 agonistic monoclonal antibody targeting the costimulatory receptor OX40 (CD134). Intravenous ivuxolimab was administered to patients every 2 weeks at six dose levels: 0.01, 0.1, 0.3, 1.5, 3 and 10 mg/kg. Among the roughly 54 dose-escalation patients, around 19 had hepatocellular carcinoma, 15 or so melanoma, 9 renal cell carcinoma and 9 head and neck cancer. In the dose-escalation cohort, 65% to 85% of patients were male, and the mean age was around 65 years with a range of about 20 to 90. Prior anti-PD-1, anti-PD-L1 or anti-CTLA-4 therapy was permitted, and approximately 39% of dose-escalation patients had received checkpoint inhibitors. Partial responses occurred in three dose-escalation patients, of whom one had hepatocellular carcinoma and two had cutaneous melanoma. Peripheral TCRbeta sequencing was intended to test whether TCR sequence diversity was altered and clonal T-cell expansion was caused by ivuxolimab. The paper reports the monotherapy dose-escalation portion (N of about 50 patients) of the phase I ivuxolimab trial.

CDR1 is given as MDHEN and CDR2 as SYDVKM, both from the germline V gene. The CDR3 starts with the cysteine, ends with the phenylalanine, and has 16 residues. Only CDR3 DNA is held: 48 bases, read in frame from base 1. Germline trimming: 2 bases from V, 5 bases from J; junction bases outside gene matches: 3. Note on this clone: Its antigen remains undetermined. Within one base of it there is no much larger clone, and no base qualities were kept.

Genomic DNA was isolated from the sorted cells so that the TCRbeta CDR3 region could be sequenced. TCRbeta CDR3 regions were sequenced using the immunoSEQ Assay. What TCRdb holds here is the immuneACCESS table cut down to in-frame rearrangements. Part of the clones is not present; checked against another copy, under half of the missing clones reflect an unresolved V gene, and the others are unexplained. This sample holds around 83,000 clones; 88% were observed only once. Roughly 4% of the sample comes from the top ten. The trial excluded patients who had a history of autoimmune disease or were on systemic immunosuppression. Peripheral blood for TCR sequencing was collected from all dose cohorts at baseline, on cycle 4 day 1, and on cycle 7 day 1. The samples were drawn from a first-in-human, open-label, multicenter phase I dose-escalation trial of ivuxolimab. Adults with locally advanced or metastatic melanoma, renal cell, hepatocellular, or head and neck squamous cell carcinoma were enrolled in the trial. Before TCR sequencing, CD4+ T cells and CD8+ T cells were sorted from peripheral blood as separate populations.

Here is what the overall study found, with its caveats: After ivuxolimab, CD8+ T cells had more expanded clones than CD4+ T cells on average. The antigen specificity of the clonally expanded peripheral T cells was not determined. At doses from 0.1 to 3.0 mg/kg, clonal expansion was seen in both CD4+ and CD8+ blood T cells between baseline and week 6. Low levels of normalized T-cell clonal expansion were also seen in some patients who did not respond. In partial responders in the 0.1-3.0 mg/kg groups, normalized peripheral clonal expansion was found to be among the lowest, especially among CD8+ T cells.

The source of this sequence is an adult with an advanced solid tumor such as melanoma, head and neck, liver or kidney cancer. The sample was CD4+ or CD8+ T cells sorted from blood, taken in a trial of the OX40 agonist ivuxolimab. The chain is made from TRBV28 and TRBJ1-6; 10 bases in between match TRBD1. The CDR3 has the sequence CASSLTGTGDNSPLHF. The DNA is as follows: TGTGCCAGCAGTTTAACCGGGACAGGGGATAATTCACCCCTCCACTTT. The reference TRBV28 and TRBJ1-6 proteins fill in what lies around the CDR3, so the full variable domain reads DVKVTQSSRYLVKRTGEKVFLECVQDMDHENMFWYRQDPGLGLRLIYFSYDVKMKEKGDIPEGYSVSREKKERFSLILESASTNQTSMYLCASSLTGTGDNSPLHFGNGTRLTVT.